The entry that follows covers one TCR beta chain sequence. TCRdb analysed the RACE reads with MiXCR anew, one entry per CDR3 protein. Of tens of thousands of distinct CDR3 sequences in the sample, just under 9% are singletons; the top ten hold about 3.1%. These data belong to a study of human T cells and chemical hapten exposure. In germline, CDR1 is SGHTA, CDR2 FQGNSA. This CDR3 has 14 amino acids. Between the trimmed V and J ends, which lost 5 bases and 2 bases, there was a span of 12 bases. Described time point: healthy volunteer bleed at 2 weeks. Whole blood, unfractionated, served as the material for total RNA extraction.

The receptor was derived from a female donor in good health. Some clones in this sample may be carry-over from other donors' samples. The chain is built from TRBV7-2 and TRBJ2-5; possibly TRBD1 for D (6 bases). The sequenced sample was whole blood. CDR3 sequence: CASSRAGTQETQYF. The CDR3 coding sequence is TGTGCCAGCAGCCGAGCCGGGACACAAGAGACCCAGTACTTC.